The text below deals with one TCR beta chain. Its antigen remains unidentified. TCRdb analysed the 5' RACE reads with MiXCR anew, one entry per CDR3 protein. Of under 250,000 distinct CDR3 sequences detected, 27% appear once; the ten largest clones hold more than 9.5%. The data originate from a study of T-cell memory formation after mild COVID-19. About the research overall: TCR clusters were mostly donor specific. Findings and caveats of the study: The study found contracting CD4+ clones mainly in CM and EM and contracting CD8+ clones in EMRA. Confirmation was lacking for SARS-CoV-2 specificity of second-wave clones that peaked on day 37.

In germline, CDR1 is ENHRY, CDR2 SYGVKD. V dropped 0 bases and J dropped 8; count of bases not matched to a gene: 7. The CDR3 length is 16 residues. The sequence was collected from an adult woman who had mild COVID-19 (a few samples of this study predate the infection). Cell type and time point are not known. This rearrangement joins TRBV10-3 to TRBJ1-2, with 12 positions matching TRBD1. Sample: PBMCs or a T cell subset sorted from them (not recorded which). The CDR3 DNA sequence: TGTGCCATCAGTGAGTCGAGGGACAGGGGGCAAGAAGGCTACACCTTC. It encodes CAISESRDRGQEGYTF.